This section outlines one TCR beta chain sequence together with its context. Its antigen remains unknown. The sample is drawn from a study of CD4 T cells in relation to SARS-CoV-2 and coronaviruses. Here immunoSEQ multiplex PCR was the method, and the copy in TCRdb shows in-frame clones only, minus some. The sample has tens of thousands of clones, more than 60% seen once. This CDR3 is built from 12 residues. V lost 1 base and J lost 7, with 5 bases in between. CDR1 and CDR2 (germline): SNHLY, FYNNEI. The unexposed donors gave CD4+ T cells in 2011-2018, prior to COVID-19. Isolation of CD4+ T cells took place after approximately 11 days in culture.

This chain uses TRBV2 with TRBJ1-5; D gene uncertain. The origin of this receptor is a human donor in good health. The specimen was CD4+ T cells from PBMCs, cultured in vitro. This CDR3 is CASSEGGQPQHF. DNA of the CDR3: TGTGCCAGCAGTGAAGGGGGACAGCCCCAGCATTTT.